The clone carrying this T cell receptor beta chain came up once. The record originates from a study of blood T cell repertoires in COVID-19. In the study overall: Specimens from acute and convalescent COVID-19 originated in the United States, Italy and Spain. T cells, B-cell-depleted T cells, or PBMCs provided the cDNA or gDNA that served as material.

TCRdb's table, derived via immunoSEQ multiplex PCR, lists solely in-frame clones and lacks some. This sample has 120,000 to 150,000 clones, with 70% to 90% found just once. Sequencing was done on a sample of PBMCs or T cells enriched from blood (not recorded which). The receptor was derived from a woman aged 40 to 49 who had recovered from COVID-19.

In nucleotides, the CDR3 is TGTGCCTGGAGTGTCTTAGCGGGGGGCGGCCAGACCCAGTACTTC. This encodes CAWSVLAGGGQTQYF. The V and J genes are TRBV30 and TRBJ2-5; TRBD2 agrees at 10 bases. Trimming removed 0 bases from V and 6 bases from J; junction bases left unmatched: 7. The CDR3 runs 15 residues. From germline, CDR1 is GTSNPN and CDR2 SVGIG (reference sequence).